One sample yielded the 22 T cell receptor beta chains listed below, sequenced in a study of cytomegalovirus exposure and HLA in healthy donors (dated by TCRdb to the late 2010s). Libraries were constructed by the immunoSEQ multiplex PCR assay. The multiplex PCR relied on a mix of 60 forward primers for TCR Vbeta segments and 13 reverse primers for TCR Jbeta segments. Entries here come from immuneACCESS through TCRdb and include only in-frame sequences with V and J called. Some clones fail to appear in such tables; in the studies checked, an unresolved V gene covers under half of the shortfall, and the cause of the remainder is unknown. Here the sample has under 200,000 clones; approximately 71% occur a single time. The ten largest clones take up about 1.6% of the sample. Input material: PBMCs. The receptors stem from a girl aged 5-17 years in good health and CMV-seronegative.

Only a few counts were recorded for this clone. The chain combines TRBV18 with TRBJ2-7; D gene unclear. The V gene's germline CDR1 is KGHSH and CDR2 LQKENI. V was cut by 3 bases and J by 0 bases, with 6 bases left in between. This CDR3 spans 13 amino acids. This CDR3 reads CASSPRSSYEQYF. The CDR3 bases are TGTGCCAGCTCACCTCGGAGCTCCTACGAGCAGTACTTC.

The V call is TRBV7-9, the J call TRBJ1-4, with a possible D match to TRBD1 (5 bases). Germline V gene data show CDR1 as SEHNR and CDR2 as FQNEAQ (reference sequence). CDR3 length equals 14 residues. V lost 8 bases to trimming and J lost 5 bases, with 15 bases between them. DNA for the CDR3: TGTGCCAGCGGCGCGCAAGGGGTAAATGAAAAACTGTTTTTT. It encodes CASGAQGVNEKLFF.

DNA of the CDR3: TGTGCCAGTAGTAGTTACCTCAGGGCGGTGAACACTGAAGCTTTCTTT. The encoded protein is CASSSYLRAVNTEAFF. The rearrangement links TRBV19 to TRBJ1-1, with a weak D call TRBD1 (5 bases). In germline, CDR1 is LNHDA, CDR2 SQIVND (reference sequence). Trimming pared 4 bases from V and 0 bases from J, leaving 15 bases between. CDR3 length: 16 amino acids.

The rearrangement joins TRBV7-4 to TRBJ1-5; D is unresolved. This CDR3 is built from 18 residues. In germline, CDR1 is SGHVT, CDR2 SQSDAQ. Trimming stripped 0 bases from V and 6 bases from J, with 21 bases between. CDR3 nucleotides: TGTGCCAGCAGCTTAGCGGGGAGGGTCGCACCGGTAAGTCAGCCCCAGCATTTT. Translating gives CASSLAGRVAPVSQPQHF.

V usage is TRBV10-3 and J usage is TRBJ1-1; TRBD1 matches 9 bases. J gave up 7 bases and V 10 bases, and 4 bases lay outside the gene matches. The germline CDR1 and CDR2 sequences are ENHRY and SYGVKD. The CDR3 extends over 11 amino acids. For the CDR3, the DNA is TGTGCCACGGGACAGGGAAATGAAGCTTTCTTT. Translated, it gives CATGQGNEAFF.

This chain joins TRBV6-1 and TRBJ1-2; TRBD1 aligns across 9 bases. CDR3 size: 14 residues. CDR1 and CDR2 from the germline V gene are MNHNS and SASEGT. Trimming took 7 bases from V and 4 from J; bases not matched to a gene: 7. For the CDR3, the DNA is TGTGCCAGCAATACAGGGGGCTGGGGCTATGGCTACACCTTC. Protein: CASNTGGWGYGYTF.

There are a few counts of this clone. The chain carries TRBV6-1 and TRBJ2-2; 7 nucleotides align to TRBD1. The CDR3 has 15 residues. After removal of 4 bases from V and 0 bases from J, the junction contained 2 bases not matched to a gene. Germline V gives CDR1 MNHNS, CDR2 SASEGT. The CDR3 bases are TGTGCCAGCAGTGGGGGACAGACGAACACCGGGGAGCTGTTTTTT. This encodes CASSGGQTNTGELFF.

The rearrangement joins TRBV7-6 to TRBJ2-1; TRBD2 agrees at 9 bases. The germline CDR1 and CDR2 sequences are SGHVS and FNYEAQ. With 5 bases clipped from V and 8 bases from J, the junction kept 28 bases outside the gene matches. This CDR3 is 21 amino acids long. The CDR3 reads CASSPTPLRGGRLEEADEQFF. CDR3 nucleotides: TGTGCCAGCAGCCCCACTCCCCTGCGGGGGGGGCGACTGGAAGAAGCGGATGAGCAGTTCTTC.

The V call is TRBV4-1, the J call TRBJ1-5; possibly TRBD1 for D (6 bases). The CDR3 consists of 16 residues. Trimming removed 4 bases from V and 0 bases from J, with 13 bases in between. Germline V gives CDR1 MGHRA, CDR2 YSYEKL. CDR3 in DNA: TGCGCCAGCAGCCGTACAGGGCAATATAGCAATCAGCCCCAGCATTTT. Protein sequence: CASSRTGQYSNQPQHF.

This clone was detected only a few times. The chain couples TRBV7-2 to TRBJ1-2, with D unresolved. This CDR3 comprises 12 residues. V dropped 7 bases and J dropped 4 bases, with 10 bases sitting between them. Germline-derived CDR1 and CDR2 are SGHTA and FQGNSA. The CDR3 bases are TGTGCCAGCACCCCGGTCGCCTATGGCTACACCTTC. Amino acids: CASTPVAYGYTF.

The chain is built from TRBV19 and TRBJ2-7, with D perhaps TRBD2 (5 bases). The CDR3 runs 14 residues. Germline CDR1 LNHDA, CDR2 SQIVND (reference sequence). The V gene lost 4 bases and the J gene lost 9 bases, with 19 bases spanning the gap. CDR3 residues: CASSSLSGSRWQYF. As DNA, the CDR3 is TGTGCCAGTAGTAGCCTTTCGGGGTCACGTTGGCAGTACTTC.

V is TRBV27 and J is TRBJ2-2; possibly TRBD1 for D (5 bases). This CDR3 comprises 14 residues. Germline CDR1 is MNHEY and CDR2 is SMNVEV (reference sequence). V lost 4 bases and J lost 6, with 12 bases in between. The chain's CDR3 is CASSYYSRAGELFF. The CDR3 DNA reads as TGTGCCAGCAGTTACTATAGCAGGGCCGGGGAGCTGTTTTTT.

This clone was found a few times. This CDR3 reads CASSPLETGELFF. In nucleotides, the CDR3 is TGCGCCAGCAGCCCCCTTGAGACCGGGGAGCTGTTTTTT. The chain links TRBV4-1 to TRBJ2-2; D not certain. V was cut by 4 bases and J by 5 bases, with 8 bases left in between. The V gene's germline CDR1 is MGHRA and CDR2 YSYEKL. This CDR3 region has 13 residues.

The rearrangement joins TRBV18 to TRBJ2-7; 7 bases line up with TRBD1. The CDR3 runs 13 residues. Germline lookup yields CDR1 KGHSH and CDR2 LQKENI. With V trimmed by 4 bases and J by 2 bases, 2 bases remained unmatched. The CDR3 region is CASSLDRAYEQYF. CDR3 nucleotides: TGTGCCAGCTCACTTGACAGGGCCTACGAGCAGTACTTC.

This chain links TRBV2 with TRBJ2-7, with 8 bases aligning to TRBD1. Germline CDR1 is SNHLY and CDR2 is FYNNEI. The CDR3 has 14 amino acids. The trim removed 6 bases at V and 0 bases at J, leaving 4 bases unmatched. The CDR3 DNA reads as TGTGCCAGCAGCTGGACAGGGAACTCCTACGAGCAGTACTTC. This sequence encodes CASSWTGNSYEQYF.

This sequence joins TRBV5-4 and TRBJ2-7, with a weak D call TRBD2 (7 bases). V lost 3 bases, J lost 5 bases, and 15 bases lay in between. From germline, CDR1 is SGHNT and CDR2 YYREEE (reference sequence). The CDR3 covers 14 residues. The DNA for the CDR3 is TGTGCCAGCAGCTCTGTGGGGGGGGCCCACGAGCAGTACTTC. Its protein is CASSSVGGAHEQYF.

This clone showed up just once. The rearrangement uses TRBV6-1 and TRBJ2-5; TRBD2 matches at 11 bases. V trimming: 6 bases; J trimming: 5 bases; junction bases outside the gene matches: 5. This CDR3 comprises 14 residues. Germline values: CDR1 MNHNS, CDR2 SASEGT. As DNA, the CDR3 is TGTGCCAGCAGACTAGCGGGGGCCTGGGAGACCCAGTACTTC. Translation: CASRLAGAWETQYF.

The chain combines TRBV30 with TRBJ2-7; the D is unclear. V dropped 2 bases and J dropped 0 bases, with 8 bases sitting between them. The germline V gene has CDR1 GTSNPN and CDR2 SVGIG (reference sequence). The CDR3 runs to 13 residues. As DNA, the CDR3 is TGTGCCTGGAGTTCCGGTAGCTCCTACGAGCAGTACTTC. This gives the protein CAWSSGSSYEQYF.

This sequence joins TRBV29-1 and TRBJ2-1; TRBD1 matches at 12 bases. J lost 0 bases, V lost 3 bases, and 3 bases had no gene match. Germline values: CDR1 SQVTM, CDR2 ANQGSEA. The CDR3 contains 16 residues. CDR3 protein: CSVERGQGASYNEQFF. CDR3 bases: TGCAGCGTTGAGCGGGGACAGGGGGCCTCCTACAATGAGCAGTTCTTC.

This chain uses TRBV6-1 with TRBJ1-4; D remains ambiguous. The germline CDR1 and CDR2 sequences are MNHNS and SASEGT. V was trimmed by 5 bases and J by 6 bases, leaving 16 bases between them. The CDR3 runs 15 residues. The CDR3 is CASSPRPRLDEKLFF. In DNA form, the CDR3 reads TGTGCCAGCAGTCCTAGACCCCGGTTGGATGAAAAACTGTTTTTT.

In its sample, this clone was seen a few times. CDR3 DNA sequence: TGTGCCAGCAGCGTAGGCGACAGGGGCGCTGGAAACACCATATATTTT. Its protein is CASSVGDRGAGNTIYF. The chain uses TRBV9 and TRBJ1-3; 8 positions agree with TRBD1. J was trimmed by 2 bases and V by 0 bases; bases with no gene match: 4. CDR1 is SGDLS and CDR2 is YYNGEE in the germline V gene. The CDR3 is made up of 16 amino acids.

This clone was counted only a few times. In nucleotides, the CDR3 is TGTGCCATCAGTGAGTCGACAAAGTCTAATGAAAAACTGTTTTTT. Translating gives CAISESTKSNEKLFF. This chain links TRBV10-3 with TRBJ1-4; no definite D call. With 0 bases removed from V and 3 bases from J, the gap between germline ends came to 8 bases. This CDR3 spans 15 amino acids. Germline V gene sequence: CDR1 ENHRY, CDR2 SYGVKD.